The T cell receptor beta chain under discussion was sequenced for a study of T cell responses to AZD1222 COVID-19 vaccine (dated by TCRdb to the early 2020s). General notes on the study: A total of 233 trial participants underwent TCR sequencing, of whom some 210 received two doses of AZD1222 and roughly 25 received two doses of the MenACWY control vaccine. Enrollment into the trials was organized by age into subgroups of 18-55, 56-69 and 70-plus years, and those subgroups contained around 150, 28 and 57 TCR-sequenced participants, respectively. The paper as a whole reports these results and caveats: After two AZD1222 doses, both the breadth and the depth of spike-specific TCRs were significantly higher than at day 0 and than in MenACWY recipients. Most participants were white British and females outnumbered males, and the authors suggested that clonal diversity may have been underestimated. Reportedly, close to half of the unique spike-specific TCRs recognized epitopes lying outside the regions that are mutated in the B.1.351 and B.1.1.7 variants. Conclusions about previously exposed vaccinees are limited, since just a handful of AZD1222 recipients were seropositive for SARS-CoV-2 at baseline. The 56-69-year group was small, and its depth increase did not reach significance, likely because of low power. Because no day 14 peak-response samples were available, the repertoires could be characterized only after the peak T cell response. The whole spike protein was spanned by vaccine-associated CD4 TCRs, and dominant responses were seen in regions 160-218 and 743-854.

The CDR3 regions of human TCRbeta chains were analyzed by immunosequencing. The published analysis was carried out like this. TCRs in the repertoires were compared against a reference library of SARS-CoV-2-specific TCRs that had been generated with the MIRA antigen-specificity platform. Breadth was defined as the fraction of unique TCRs that were SARS-CoV-2-associated. Depth was defined as the fraction of total T cells that were SARS-CoV-2-associated. Using the MIRA data, each spike-specific TCR was mapped to the spike region that the TCR reacts to and placed in a CD4 or CD8 class. Log10-transformed breadth and depth values were compared by one-way ANOVA with Sidak's multiple comparisons tests. Here the immuneACCESS table is served through TCRdb, limited to in-frame sequences with V and J called. Missing clones are a known gap in these copies; in checked studies unresolved V genes cover under half, and the rest lacks a known reason. Clone size and V and J calls were adopted from that table, with D and trimming inferred from the DNA. This sample gives about 150,000 clones in total; 90% to 95% of them show up just once. Approximately 3.6% of the sample lies in the top ten.

The time point label corresponds to: about 28 days (+/-7) after the second vaccine dose. AZD1222 recipients given second doses at about 4 weeks or at about 12 weeks were pooled, since spike-specific TCR depth and breadth were not found to differ between the two schedules. Vaccinee samples came from UK trials COV001 and COV002, including a single-blind randomized controlled phase 2/3 trial of AZD1222 (ChAdOx1 nCoV-19) in healthy adults. Trial participant PBMC samples were collected at day 0 and day 28 after the second dose for TCRbeta chain sequencing. As for this clone: It lacks a known antigen. Base-call qualities are not available, and no considerably larger clone is one nucleotide away.

Looking up the germline V gene yields CDR1 SGHRS and CDR2 YFSETQ. V and J are trimmed by 3 bases and 4 bases, and the gene matches miss 3 bases of the junction. Its CDR3 holds 14 amino acids, cysteine through phenylalanine. Just CDR3 DNA is preserved here, 42 bases in frame from base 1. The origin of this receptor is an adult who received the AZD1222 COVID-19 vaccine. Recombination joined TRBV5-1 with TRBJ2-3, and 9 junctional nucleotides match TRBD1. Sequencing was performed on peripheral blood, taken 28 days after the second AZD1222 dose. The CDR3 protein: CASSWGQGADTQYF. The sequence in DNA is TGCGCCAGCAGCTGGGGACAGGGCGCAGATACGCAGTATTTT.